This TCR beta chain came from a study of T cell responses to AZD1222 COVID-19 vaccine. On the study more broadly: Doses given second, at about 4 or about 12 weeks, were pooled. Findings and limits, study-wide: Every sample of the repertoires postdated the peak T cell response. The sample set comprised mostly white British donors with more females, and clonal diversity was possibly underestimated. Baseline serostatus was positive in only a handful of AZD1222 recipients.

Of note for this clone: What it binds is unknown.

CDR1 and CDR2 from the germline V gene are MNHNS and SASEGT. Trimming stripped 3 bases from V and 7 bases from J, with 16 bases between. This CDR3 comprises 15 residues. Generated by immunoSEQ multiplex PCR, the TCRdb table keeps only in-frame clones and is missing some. The sample consists of tens of thousands of clones, 70% to 90% of them appearing once. This chain joins TRBV6-1 and TRBJ2-1, with D tentatively TRBD1 (6 bases). This TCR was sampled from an adult in good health. The starting material was peripheral blood, obtained on day 0 of AZD1222 vaccination. The CDR3 spells CASSEPQGWPNEQFF. The CDR3 DNA reads as TGTGCCAGCAGTGAGCCACAGGGTTGGCCAAATGAGCAGTTCTTC.